The 29 T cell receptor beta chains presented below share a single source sample, sequenced in a study of T cells after yellow fever vaccination. TCRdb re-called the 5' RACE reads with MiXCR, one entry per CDR3 protein. The repertoire has a few hundred thousand distinct CDR3 sequences, 3.5% to 4.5% of them found once; the top ten carry about 24%. Sequences were derived from PBMCs, sampled 5 days after the yellow fever booster vaccination. The receptors were sampled from a man between 18 and 35 years old who received the YFV17D yellow fever vaccine.

The genes are TRBV2 and TRBJ1-5; perhaps TRBD1 as D (5 bases). CDR1 and CDR2 (germline): SNHLY, FYNNEI. The CDR3 sequence is 16 residues long. The V end lost 4 bases, the J end lost 0 bases, and 13 bases lay between the germline ends. The CDR3 region is CASSVRRGNSNQPQHF. In nucleotides, the CDR3 is TGTGCCAGCAGTGTACGGAGGGGTAATAGCAATCAGCCCCAGCATTTT.

The DNA for the CDR3 is TGCAGCGTCGGACAGAATATTCCCACAGATACGCAGTATTTT. Amino acid sequence: CSVGQNIPTDTQYF. The V and J genes are TRBV29-1 and TRBJ2-3; tentatively, D is TRBD1 (6 bases). The germline V gene encodes CDR1 SQVTM and CDR2 ANQGSEA. The CDR3 runs to 14 residues. V lost 6 bases, J lost 2 bases, and 15 bases lay in between.

This clonotype was counted between two and nine times. The V and J genes are TRBV6-5 and TRBJ1-2, with D perhaps matching TRBD1 (5 bases). There are 15 residues in the CDR3. In germline, CDR1 is MNHEY, CDR2 SVGAGI. V lost 6 bases to trimming and J lost 7 bases, with 21 bases between them. CDR3 loop: CASSLQFDSPSGYTF. CDR3 bases: TGTGCCAGCAGCCTCCAATTCGACAGCCCCTCTGGCTACACCTTC.

This clonotype was counted a few times. The gene calls are TRBV14 and TRBJ2-2; 13 bases are shared with TRBD2. Trimming removed 7 bases from V and 5 bases from J; junction bases left unmatched: 4. In germline, CDR1 is SGHDN, CDR2 FVKESK. CDR3 length: 15 amino acids. CDR3 protein: CASTPTSGGTGELFF. The CDR3 DNA follows: TGTGCCAGCACCCCGACTAGCGGGGGGACCGGGGAGCTGTTTTTT.

This chain uses TRBV5-4 with TRBJ2-4; D unclear. V dropped 0 bases and J dropped 11 bases, with 18 bases sitting between them. The CDR3 runs to 15 residues. CDR1 is SGHNT and CDR2 is YYREEE in the germline V gene (reference sequence). In nucleotides, the CDR3 is TGTGCCAGCAGCTTGGATCCGGCGGATTGGTCGGTTCAGTACTTC. It is translated as CASSLDPADWSVQYF. The whole variable domain, filled in from reference TRBV5-4 and TRBJ2-4, reads ETGVTQSPTHLIKTRGQQVTLRCSSQSGHNTVSWYQQALGQGPQFIFQYYREEENGRGNFPPRFSGLQFPNYSSELNVNALELDDSALYLCASSLDPADWSVQYFGAGTRLSVL.

The chain joins TRBV14 to TRBJ2-5; possibly TRBD2 for D (5 bases). Germline lookup yields CDR1 SGHDN and CDR2 FVKESK. CDR3 length equals 13 residues. V gave up 2 bases and J gave up 5 bases, with 9 bases separating them. In DNA, the CDR3 is TGTGCCAGCAGCCAATTTGGGGAGGAGACCCAGTACTTC. This codes for CASSQFGEETQYF.

The genes are TRBV7-6 and TRBJ2-3; D call uncertain. This CDR3 is built from 16 residues. Per the germline V gene, CDR1 is SGHVS and CDR2 is FNYEAQ. The V end lost 0 bases, the J end lost 2 bases, and 12 bases lay between the germline ends. The CDR3 DNA reads as TGTGCCAGCAGCTTAGCTCTCGGCCCATTCACAGATACGCAGTATTTT. This sequence encodes CASSLALGPFTDTQYF. The full variable domain, its missing parts supplied by reference TRBV7-6 and TRBJ2-3, is GAGVSQSPRYKVTKRGQDVALRCDPISGHVSLYWYRQALGQGPEFLTYFNYEAQQDKSGLPNDRFSAERPEGSISTLTIQRTEQRDSAMYRCASSLALGPFTDTQYFGPGTRLTVL.

This clonotype was counted many times. This chain connects TRBV2 to TRBJ2-5; D remains unclear. V lost 6 bases, J lost 2 bases, and 7 bases lay in between. The CDR3 loop spans 12 amino acids. Germline V CDR1 and CDR2: SNHLY, FYNNEI. CDR3 protein: CASRQRQETQYF. The CDR3 nucleotides read TGTGCCAGCAGGCAGCGACAAGAGACCCAGTACTTC.

This rearrangement joins TRBV6-6 to TRBJ2-4; TRBD2 matches at 8 bases. The CDR3 sequence is 14 residues long. Trimming cost V 3 bases and J 5 bases; bases outside gene matches: 3. Germline CDR1 MNHNY, CDR2 SVGAGI (reference sequence). The CDR3 sequence: CASSYRGGQNIQYF. The CDR3 DNA reads TGTGCCAGCAGTTATCGGGGGGGCCAAAACATTCAGTACTTC.

There are many counts of this clonotype. The gene calls are TRBV12-3 or TRBV12-4 and TRBJ2-4; TRBD2 matches at 8 bases. Losses at the gene ends were 8 bases for V and 9 bases for J; bases not matched to a gene: 12. CDR3 length equals 14 residues. The CDR3 nucleotides read TGTGCCAGCGGCCAGGGACTAGTTTCTGGCATTCAGTACTTC. It yields the protein CASGQGLVSGIQYF.

This clonotype has just a few counts. The chain carries TRBV7-9 and TRBJ1-6; tentative D call: TRBD1 (6 bases). Germline V gene sequence: CDR1 SEHNR, CDR2 FQNEAQ (reference sequence). The CDR3 spans 15 residues. V dropped 4 bases and J dropped 0 bases, with 7 bases sitting between them. Here the CDR3 DNA reads TGTGCCAGCAGCTCAGGGGTCTCCTATAATTCACCCCTCCACTTT. It yields the protein CASSSGVSYNSPLHF. Variable domain in full (rest from reference TRBV7-9 and TRBJ1-6): DTGVSQNPRHKITKRGQNVTFRCDPISEHNRLYWYRQTLGQGPEFLTYFQNEAQLEKSRLLSDRFSAERPKGSFSTLEIQRTEQGDSAMYLCASSSGVSYNSPLHFGNGTRLTVT.

This clonotype was detected ten times or more. The J gene is TRBJ2-6, the V gene TRBV6-1; unclear D gene. V was cut by 0 bases and J by 13 bases, with 13 bases left in between. Germline V gene data show CDR1 as MNHNS and CDR2 as SASEGT. This CDR3 has 14 amino acids. The DNA for the CDR3 is TGTGCCAGCAGTGAAGCGAGATTAGGGCAGGTCCTGACTTTC. Its translation: CASSEARLGQVLTF.

In this sample, this clonotype turned up many times. This chain joins TRBV5-1 and TRBJ2-5; no firm D call. Germline assignment: CDR1 SGHRS and CDR2 YFSETQ. Trimming removed 1 base at V and 4 bases at J, with 8 bases between. The CDR3 runs to 13 residues. The CDR3 nucleotides are TGCGCCAGCAGCTTGTTGGGAACAGAGACCCAGTACTTC. Translation: CASSLLGTETQYF.

V usage is TRBV28 and J usage is TRBJ2-7, with TRBD1 identical over 7 bases. Germline V CDR1 and CDR2: MDHEN, SYDVKM. V dropped 4 bases and J dropped 3; count of bases not matched to a gene: 9. This CDR3 is 15 amino acids long. CDR3 region: CASSSIGTASYEQYV. The CDR3 DNA reads TGTGCCAGCAGTTCTATTGGGACAGCGAGCTACGAGCAGTACGTC.

The genes are TRBV4-1 and TRBJ2-2; D call uncertain. CDR3 length equals 12 residues. CDR1 is MGHRA, CDR2 YSYEKL, per germline. The V gene lost 4 bases and the J gene lost 13 bases, with 13 bases spanning the gap. The CDR3 bases are TGCGCCAGCAGCCCGATAGGACGACGGCTGTTTTTT. It codes for CASSPIGRRLFF.

V is TRBV9 and J is TRBJ1-3, with 10 positions matching TRBD1. The junction had 3 bases not matched to a gene; V was cut back by 4 bases and J by 8 bases. The CDR3 totals 13 residues. The germline gives CDR1 SGDLS, CDR2 YYNGEE. In nucleotides, the CDR3 is TGTGCCAGCAGCCGGACAGGGGGACACACCATATATTTT. Its translation: CASSRTGGHTIYF.

This chain joins TRBV5-4 and TRBJ2-7; 9 bases agree with TRBD2. This CDR3 region has 15 residues. Trimming at V came to 4 bases and at J to 7 bases, leaving 12 bases not matched to a gene. Germline CDR1 reads SGHNT; CDR2 reads YYREEE (reference sequence). The CDR3 is CASSLSGGSLGEQYV. The CDR3, as DNA: TGTGCCAGCAGCCTTAGCGGGGGTTCCTTGGGGGAGCAGTACGTC.

V is TRBV20-1 and J is TRBJ2-1, with TRBD1 identical over 8 bases. The CDR3 extends over 14 amino acids. With 7 bases clipped from V and 4 bases from J, the junction kept 9 bases outside the gene matches. The germline V gene has CDR1 DFQATT and CDR2 SNEGSKA (reference sequence). The CDR3 DNA follows: TGCAGTGTTCACCCGGGACAGGCATACAATGAGCAGTTCTTC. Translated: CSVHPGQAYNEQFF.

This clonotype was seen repeatedly, ten times or more. The chain uses TRBV7-3 and TRBJ2-2; TRBD1 aligns across 8 bases. The length of the CDR3 is 15 residues. From germline, CDR1 is SGHTA and CDR2 FQGTGA. V dropped 3 bases and J dropped 5; count of bases not matched to a gene: 5. CDR3 region: CASSFPTGGTGELFF. The CDR3 nucleotides are TGTGCCAGCAGCTTCCCAACAGGGGGGACCGGGGAGCTGTTTTTT.

The rearrangement links TRBV20-1 to TRBJ2-3; D ambiguous. Germline CDR1 and CDR2: DFQATT and SNEGSKA (reference sequence). This CDR3 region has 12 residues. V was clipped by 2 bases and J by 2 bases, with 5 bases between them. The CDR3 DNA reads as TGCAGTGCTAGACGGCTCACAGATACGCAGTATTTT. Protein sequence: CSARRLTDTQYF.

The chain combines TRBV6-6 with TRBJ2-2; 7 bases align to TRBD2. Germline lookup yields CDR1 MNHNY and CDR2 SVGAGI (reference sequence). After removal of 8 bases from V and 1 base from J, the junction contained 7 bases not matched to a gene. This CDR3 is built from 15 residues. CDR3: CASSMAGVNTGELFF. The CDR3 coding sequence is TGTGCCAGCTCTATGGCGGGGGTGAACACCGGGGAGCTGTTTTTT.

This clonotype was picked up many times. This sequence joins TRBV7-9 and TRBJ2-5; no definite D call. Looked up from germline, CDR1 is SEHNR and CDR2 is FQNEAQ (reference sequence). The CDR3 runs to 15 residues. V lost 1 base, J lost 4 bases, and 13 bases lay in between. The CDR3 DNA reads as TGTGCCAGCAGCTTAGGCAAGGGAACGGCAGAGACCCAGTACTTC. This gives the protein CASSLGKGTAETQYF.

In its sample, this clonotype was seen a few times. The J gene is TRBJ2-2, the V gene TRBV12-3 or TRBV12-4, with 8 bases matching TRBD2. V shed 1 base, J shed 4 bases, and the junction held 8 bases outside the gene matches. The CDR3 length is 17 residues. The CDR3 here is CASSLDHGLAPTGELFF. Written as DNA, the CDR3 is TGTGCCAGCAGTTTAGATCACGGACTAGCCCCCACCGGGGAGCTGTTTTTT.

This clonotype was counted between two and nine times. The CDR3 is CASSQGGNVRHEQYF. In DNA form, the CDR3 reads TGTGCCAGCAGCCAGGGCGGAAACGTGCGTCACGAGCAGTACTTC. The chain couples TRBV3-1 to TRBJ2-7; D is ambiguous. Germline assignment: CDR1 LGHDT and CDR2 YNNKEL (reference sequence). The CDR3 contains 15 residues. Deletions cut 3 bases from V and 5 bases from J, with 17 bases between.

This clonotype appeared many times. The J gene is TRBJ2-3, the V gene TRBV7-8; the match to TRBD2 covers 8 bases. The length of the CDR3 is 16 residues. From germline, CDR1 is SGHVS and CDR2 FQNEAQ. Germline trimming cut 1 base from V and 3 bases from J; bases unmatched to any gene: 6. The CDR3 nucleotides are TGTGCCAGCAGCTTAGTCGGCGGGGGGAGAACAGATACGCAGTATTTT. Translation: CASSLVGGGRTDTQYF.

V usage is TRBV19 and J usage is TRBJ1-2, with 7 bases lining up with TRBD1. The V segment lost 8 bases and the J segment 4 bases; nucleotides outside the gene matches: 13. This CDR3 has 15 residues. CDR1 LNHDA and CDR2 SQIVND come from the germline V gene (reference sequence). CDR3 region: CASRQGGPPLYGYTF. The CDR3 bases are TGTGCCAGTCGGCAGGGGGGTCCCCCGCTCTATGGCTACACCTTC.

There are many counts of this clonotype. V and J are TRBV5-1 and TRBJ1-3; 8 bases agree with TRBD1. The germline gives CDR1 SGHRS, CDR2 YFSETQ. V trimming: 3 bases; J trimming: 4 bases; junction bases outside the gene matches: 12. This CDR3 has 17 amino acids. DNA for the CDR3: TGCGCCAGCAGCTCGACTGGACAGGGAACGCGAGGAAACACCATATATTTT. Translated, it gives CASSSTGQGTRGNTIYF.

The chain employs TRBV20-1 and TRBJ2-3, with D perhaps TRBD2 (5 bases). The germline gives CDR1 DFQATT, CDR2 SNEGSKA (reference sequence). V dropped 6 bases and J dropped 4 bases, with 17 bases sitting between them. The CDR3 contains 14 residues. The CDR3 region has the DNA TGCAGTGCCTACGCGGGCCTCGGGGCAGATACGCAGTATTTT. It encodes CSAYAGLGADTQYF.

This clonotype was detected many times. The chain combines TRBV5-1 with TRBJ2-5, with 9 positions matching TRBD1. CDR3 length equals 15 residues. From germline, CDR1 is SGHRS and CDR2 YFSETQ. V lost 4 bases and J lost 4; bases outside the gene matches: 8. This chain's CDR3 is CASSISTGGLETQYF. For the CDR3, the DNA is TGCGCCAGCAGCATCTCGACAGGGGGGCTAGAGACCCAGTACTTC.